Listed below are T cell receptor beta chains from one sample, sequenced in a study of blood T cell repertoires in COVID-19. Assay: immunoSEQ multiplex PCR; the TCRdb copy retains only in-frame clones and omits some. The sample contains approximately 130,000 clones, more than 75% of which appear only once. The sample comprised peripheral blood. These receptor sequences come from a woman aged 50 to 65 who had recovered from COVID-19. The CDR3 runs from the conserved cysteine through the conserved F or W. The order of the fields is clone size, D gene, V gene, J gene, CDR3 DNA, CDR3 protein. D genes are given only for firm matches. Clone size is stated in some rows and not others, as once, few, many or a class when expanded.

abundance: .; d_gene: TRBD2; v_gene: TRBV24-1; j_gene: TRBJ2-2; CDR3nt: TGTGCCACCAGACTAGCGGGGACCGGGGAGCTGTTTTTT; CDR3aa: CATRLAGTGELFF
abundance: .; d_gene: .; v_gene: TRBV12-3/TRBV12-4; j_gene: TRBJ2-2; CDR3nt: TGTGCCAGCAGTGAGCTAGAGTCCGGGGAGCTGTTTTTT; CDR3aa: CASSELESGELFF
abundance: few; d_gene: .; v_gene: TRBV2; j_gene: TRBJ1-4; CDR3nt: TGTGCCAGCAGGGGTTTGAGGAGTGAAAAACTGTTTTTT; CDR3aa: CASRGLRSEKLFF
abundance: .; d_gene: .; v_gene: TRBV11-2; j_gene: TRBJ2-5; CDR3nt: TGTGCCAGCAGCCGGTTGGGCGGTACTAGTAGGACAGAGACCCAGTACTTC; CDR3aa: CASSRLGGTSRTETQYF
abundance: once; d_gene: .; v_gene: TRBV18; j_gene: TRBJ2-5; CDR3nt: TGTGCCAGCTCCCAGGAGGGGGAGACCCAGTACTTC; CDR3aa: CASSQEGETQYF
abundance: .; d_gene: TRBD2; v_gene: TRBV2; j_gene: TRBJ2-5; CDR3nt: TGTGCCAGCAGGAGGGATCTAGCGGGGGGGCCGCAGACCCAGTACTTC; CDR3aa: CASRRDLAGGPQTQYF
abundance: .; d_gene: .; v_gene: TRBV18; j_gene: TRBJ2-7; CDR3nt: TGTGCCAGCTCACCCCCACGGGAGTTCCCCTCCTACGAGCAGTACTTC; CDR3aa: CASSPPREFPSYEQYF
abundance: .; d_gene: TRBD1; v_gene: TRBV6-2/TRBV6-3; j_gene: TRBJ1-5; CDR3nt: TGTGCCAGCAGTTACCGGGACAGGGCCAATCAGCCCCAGCATTTT; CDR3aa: CASSYRDRANQPQHF
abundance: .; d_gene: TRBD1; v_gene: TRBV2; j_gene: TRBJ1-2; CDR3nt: TGTGCCAGCAGTATGGACAGGGAATCTGGCAACTATGGCTACACCTTC; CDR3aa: CASSMDRESGNYGYTF
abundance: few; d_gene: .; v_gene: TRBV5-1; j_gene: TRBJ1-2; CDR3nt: TGCGCCAGCAGCCCGAGGGATTCTTCCCCTGGGGGCTACACCTTC; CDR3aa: CASSPRDSSPGGYTF
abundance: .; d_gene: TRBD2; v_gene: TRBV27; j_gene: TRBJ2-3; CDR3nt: TGTGCCAGCAGTCGAACCGGGACTAGCGGGGGCCGACAGTATTTT; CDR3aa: CASSRTGTSGGRQYF
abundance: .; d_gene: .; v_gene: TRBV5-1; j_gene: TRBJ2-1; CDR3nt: TGCGCCAGCAGCCCACACCCAGAAAACAATGAGCAGTTCTTC; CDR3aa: CASSPHPENNEQFF
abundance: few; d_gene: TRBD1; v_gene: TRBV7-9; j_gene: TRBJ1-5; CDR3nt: TGTGCCAGCAGCCGGACAGGCAGCAATCAGCCCCAGCATTTT; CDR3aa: CASSRTGSNQPQHF
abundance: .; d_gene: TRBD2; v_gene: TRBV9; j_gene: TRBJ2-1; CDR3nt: TGTGCCAGCAGCGAACGGGGGGGCTCCTACAATGAGCAGTTCTTC; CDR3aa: CASSERGGSYNEQFF
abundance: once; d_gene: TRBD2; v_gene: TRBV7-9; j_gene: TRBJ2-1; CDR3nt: TGTGCCAGCACCGCCGGGACTAGCGGTTTAAATGAGCAGTTCTTC; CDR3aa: CASTAGTSGLNEQFF
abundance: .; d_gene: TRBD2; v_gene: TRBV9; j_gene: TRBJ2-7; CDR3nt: TGTGCCAGCAGCCCTTTAGCGGGGAGTAGGTACGAGCAGTACTTC; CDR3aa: CASSPLAGSRYEQYF
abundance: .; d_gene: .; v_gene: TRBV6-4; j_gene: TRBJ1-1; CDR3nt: TGTGCCAGCAGTGAGACAGGAGGATATAAGGCTTTCTTT; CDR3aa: CASSETGGYKAFF
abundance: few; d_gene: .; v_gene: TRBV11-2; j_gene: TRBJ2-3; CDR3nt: TGTGCCAGCAGCCCCGACATCTCTCGGACAGATACGCAGTATTTT; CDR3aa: CASSPDISRTDTQYF
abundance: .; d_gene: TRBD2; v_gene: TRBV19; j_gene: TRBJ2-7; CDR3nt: TGTGCCAGTAGGCGCGGGAGCTCCTACGAGCAGTACTTC; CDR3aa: CASRRGSSYEQYF
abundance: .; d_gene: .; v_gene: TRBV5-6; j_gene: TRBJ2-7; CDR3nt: TGTGCCAGCAGCTTGGATGGAGGCGGTAACGAGCAGTACTTC; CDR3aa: CASSLDGGGNEQYF
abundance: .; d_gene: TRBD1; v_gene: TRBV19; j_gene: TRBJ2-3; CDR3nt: TGTGCCAGTAGTCCCTCCCGACAGGGCGGAGGCACAGATACGCAGTATTTT; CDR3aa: CASSPSRQGGGTDTQYF
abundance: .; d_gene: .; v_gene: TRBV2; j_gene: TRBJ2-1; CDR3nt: TGTGCCAGCAGGAAGGTGCTAGGGGTGGAGTTCTTC; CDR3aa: CASRKVLGVEFF
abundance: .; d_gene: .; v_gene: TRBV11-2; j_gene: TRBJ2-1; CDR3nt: TGTGCCAGCAGCCAAACAACAAGAAATGAGCAGTTCTTC; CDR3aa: CASSQTTRNEQFF
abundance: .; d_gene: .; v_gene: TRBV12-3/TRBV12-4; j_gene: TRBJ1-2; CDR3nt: TGTGCCAGCAGTGCGGGTACGGGTGGCTACACCTTC; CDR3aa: CASSAGTGGYTF
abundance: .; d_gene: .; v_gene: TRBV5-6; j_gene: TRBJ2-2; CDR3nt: TGTGCCAGCAGCTTCCGGGATTGGGGGGCCGGGGAGCTGTTTTTT; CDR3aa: CASSFRDWGAGELFF
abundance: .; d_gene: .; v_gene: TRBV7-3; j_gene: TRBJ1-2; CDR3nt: TGTGCCAGCAGCCCAGAGAGGGAAGGTGTGAAGTACTTC; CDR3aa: CASSPEREGVKYF
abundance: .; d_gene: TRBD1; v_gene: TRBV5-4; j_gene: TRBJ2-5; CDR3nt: TGTGCCAGCAGCTTGGTCCGGGACAGGGGTGAGACCCAGTACTTC; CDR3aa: CASSLVRDRGETQYF
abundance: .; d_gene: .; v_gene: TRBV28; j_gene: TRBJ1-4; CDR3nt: TGTGCCAGCAGTTTATTGCCTAGGAGTGAAAAACTGTTTTTT; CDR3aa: CASSLLPRSEKLFF
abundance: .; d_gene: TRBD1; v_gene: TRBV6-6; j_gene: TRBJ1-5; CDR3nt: TGTGCCAGCAGACACACAGGGGGCAATCAGCCCCAGCATTTT; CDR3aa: CASRHTGGNQPQHF
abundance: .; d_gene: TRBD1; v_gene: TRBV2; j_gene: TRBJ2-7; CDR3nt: TGTGCCAGCAGGGACAGGGTACTTAGGACCACATACGAGCAGTACTTC; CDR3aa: CASRDRVLRTTYEQYF
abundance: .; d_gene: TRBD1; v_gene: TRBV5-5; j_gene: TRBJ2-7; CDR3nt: TGTGCCAGCAGGGGACAGGGGAGCGGGCGGTCGGGGAACGAGCAGTACTTC; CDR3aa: CASRGQGSGRSGNEQYF
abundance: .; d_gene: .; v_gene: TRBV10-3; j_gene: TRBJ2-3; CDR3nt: TGTGCCATCAGTTTAACAGGCCTTAGCACAGATACGCAGTATTTT; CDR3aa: CAISLTGLSTDTQYF
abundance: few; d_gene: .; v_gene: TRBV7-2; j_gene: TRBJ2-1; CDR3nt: TGTGCCAGCAGCCCCCGAGAGCGCGTAGGTGAGCAGTTCTTC; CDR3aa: CASSPRERVGEQFF
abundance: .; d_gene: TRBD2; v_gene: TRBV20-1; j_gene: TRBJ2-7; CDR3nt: TGCAGTGCTAGTGGACTAGCGGGATTGTACGAGCAGTACTTC; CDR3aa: CSASGLAGLYEQYF
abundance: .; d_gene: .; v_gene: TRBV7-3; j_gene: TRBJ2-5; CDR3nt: TGTGCCAGCAGCTCCACGGCCGGGTTCGGGGAGACCCAGTACTTC; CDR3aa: CASSSTAGFGETQYF
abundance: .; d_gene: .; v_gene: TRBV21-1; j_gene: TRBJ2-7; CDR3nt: TGTGCCAGCAGCAAAGCGACGACTAGCGGGACCGCCTACGAGCAGTACTTC; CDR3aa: CASSKATTSGTAYEQYF
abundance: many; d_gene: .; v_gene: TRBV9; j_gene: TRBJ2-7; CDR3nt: TGTGCCAGCACCCCCGGGGACTCCTACGAGCAGTACTTC; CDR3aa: CASTPGDSYEQYF
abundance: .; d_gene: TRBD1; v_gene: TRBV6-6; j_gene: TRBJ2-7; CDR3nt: TGTGCCAGCCAGCATGGGGGACAGACCTACGAGCAGTACTTC; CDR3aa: CASQHGGQTYEQYF
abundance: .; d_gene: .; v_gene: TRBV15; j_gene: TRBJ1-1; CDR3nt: TGTGCCACCAGCAGAGATCTCGTCCGGAGAGCTTTCTTT; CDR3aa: CATSRDLVRRAFF
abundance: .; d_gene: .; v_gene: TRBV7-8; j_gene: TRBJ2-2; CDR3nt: TGTGCCAGCAGCTTAGACAGCTACGCGAACACCGGGGAGCTGTTTTTT; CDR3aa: CASSLDSYANTGELFF
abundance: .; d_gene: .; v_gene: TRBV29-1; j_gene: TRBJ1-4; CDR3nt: TGCAGCGCGAGACAGGTAGAAGGAAAACTGTTTTTT; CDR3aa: CSARQVEGKLFF
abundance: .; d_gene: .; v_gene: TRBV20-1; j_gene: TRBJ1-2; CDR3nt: TGCAGTGCTAGTAAATTTGTCGGTAACTATGGCTACACCTTC; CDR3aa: CSASKFVGNYGYTF
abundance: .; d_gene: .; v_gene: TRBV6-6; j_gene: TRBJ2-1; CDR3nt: TGTGCCAGCAGGACTGCACCCAATGAGCAGTTCTTC; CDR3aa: CASRTAPNEQFF
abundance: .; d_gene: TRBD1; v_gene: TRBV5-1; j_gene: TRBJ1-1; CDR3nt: TGCGCCAGCACCCTTAGGGGGCTGGGCACTGAAGCTTTCTTT; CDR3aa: CASTLRGLGTEAFF
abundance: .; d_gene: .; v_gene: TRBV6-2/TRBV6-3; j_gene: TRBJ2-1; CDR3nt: TGTGCCAGCAGTTACGGCGGCGCAGGGGTAAGGAATGAGCAGTTCTTC; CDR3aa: CASSYGGAGVRNEQFF
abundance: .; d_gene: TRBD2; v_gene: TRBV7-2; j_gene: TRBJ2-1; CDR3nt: TGTGCCAGCAGCCTGGGACTAGCGGGGAACAATGAGCAGTTCTTC; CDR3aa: CASSLGLAGNNEQFF